These T cell receptor beta chains were read from a single sample in a study of monozygotic twins with inflammatory bowel disease. TCRdb reprocessed the 5' RACE reads; each CDR3 protein has one entry and no DNA is given. This table lists about 450,000 distinct CDR3 sequences. The sequencing sample was made of blood. The receptor source for this set is a human donor with ulcerative colitis or Crohn's disease, or a healthy co-twin of an affected twin (not recorded which). The CDR3 runs from the conserved cysteine through the conserved F or W.

>TRBV7-2|TRBJ1-2
CASSAQGAGYTF
>TRBV5-8|TRBJ2-7
CASSLGRSKYEQYF
>TRBV19|TRBJ2-1
CASSIGAGGDNEQFF
>TRBV20-1|TRBJ1-5
CSSGRSNQPQHF
>TRBV7-2|TRBJ1-2
CASRSTGTRGYTF
>TRBV19|TRBJ2-1
CASSPSDGGNNEQFF
>TRBV7-9|TRBJ1-2
CASNLREVGYTF
>TRBV15|TRBJ2-3
CATSTKRQGTDTQYF
>TRBV28|TRBJ2-7
CASSLSLSYEQYF
>TRBV12-3/TRBV12-4|TRBJ2-7
CASSTWTGAASEQYF
>TRBV5-1|TRBJ1-5
CASSSTGPGQPQHF
>TRBV29-1|TRBJ2-3
CSGGTRDTQYF
>TRBV29-1|TRBJ2-5
CSVEGLAGGSGKETQYF
>TRBV6-2/TRBV6-3|TRBJ1-2
CATQTETSYGYTF
>TRBV20-1|TRBJ1-2
CSAADRGRGYTF
>TRBV12-3/TRBV12-4|TRBJ1-6
CASSFGLSSYNSPLHF
>TRBV5-1|TRBJ1-4
CASSLFGSENEKLFF
>TRBV7-9|TRBJ1-2
CASSLDFSQDYGYTF
>TRBV19|TRBJ2-2
CASGQGKVTGELFF
>TRBV29-1|TRBJ2-3
CSVPLSGGALVGTQYF
>TRBV5-1|TRBJ1-6
CASSSGQGPPGSPLHF
>TRBV4-3|TRBJ1-2
CASSQARGSTIIYGYTF
>TRBV20-1|TRBJ2-7
CSARSSTNSYEQYF
>TRBV20-1|TRBJ2-7
CSADPGLATYEQYF
>TRBV12-5|TRBJ1-1
CASAPGDTEAFF
>TRBV12-3/TRBV12-4|TRBJ1-2
CASSLTTNYGYTF
>TRBV5-1|TRBJ2-5
CASILRSGSPGETQYF
>TRBV14|TRBJ2-1
CASSGKLSGLAGFYNEQFF
>TRBV11-2|TRBJ2-7
CASSLRQAGYEQYF